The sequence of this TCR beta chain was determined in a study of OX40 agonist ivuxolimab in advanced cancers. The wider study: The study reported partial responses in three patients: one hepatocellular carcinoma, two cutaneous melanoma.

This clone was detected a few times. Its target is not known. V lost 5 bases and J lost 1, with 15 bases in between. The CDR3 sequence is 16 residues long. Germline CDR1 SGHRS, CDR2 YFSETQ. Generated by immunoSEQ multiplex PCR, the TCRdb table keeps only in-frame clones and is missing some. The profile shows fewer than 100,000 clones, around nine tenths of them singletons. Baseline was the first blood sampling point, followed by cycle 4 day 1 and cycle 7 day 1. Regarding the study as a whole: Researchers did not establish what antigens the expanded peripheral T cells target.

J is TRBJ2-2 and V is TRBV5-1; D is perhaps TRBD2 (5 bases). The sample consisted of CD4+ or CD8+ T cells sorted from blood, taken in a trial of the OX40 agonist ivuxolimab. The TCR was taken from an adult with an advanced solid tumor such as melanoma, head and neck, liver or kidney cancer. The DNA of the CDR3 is TGCGCCAGCAGAATAATACTAGGGTTGAACACCGGGGAGCTGTTTTTT. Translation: CASRIILGLNTGELFF.